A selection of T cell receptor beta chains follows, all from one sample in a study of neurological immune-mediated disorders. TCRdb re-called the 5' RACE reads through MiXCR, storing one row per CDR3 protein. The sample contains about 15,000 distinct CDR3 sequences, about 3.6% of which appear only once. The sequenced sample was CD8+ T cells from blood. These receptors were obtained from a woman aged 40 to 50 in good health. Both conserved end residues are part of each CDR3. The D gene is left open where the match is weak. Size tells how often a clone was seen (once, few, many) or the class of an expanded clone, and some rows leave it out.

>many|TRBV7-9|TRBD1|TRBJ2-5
TGTGCCAGCAGCTTGGAAAAGACAGGGAGCCAAGAGACCCAGTACTTC
CASSLEKTGSQETQYF
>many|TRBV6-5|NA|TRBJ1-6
TGTGCCAGCAGGGAGACAGATCGGACAACCATGATATATAATTCACCCCTCCACTTT
CASRETDRTTMIYNSPLHF
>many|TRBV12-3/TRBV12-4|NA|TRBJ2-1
TGTGCCAGCCTTACTAACTATGAGCAGTTCTTC
CASLTNYEQFF
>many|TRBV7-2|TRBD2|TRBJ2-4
TGTGCCAGCGCAAAAGCGGGAGGAGGGGGAAACATTCAGTACTTC
CASAKAGGGGNIQYF
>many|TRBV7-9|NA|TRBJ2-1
TGTGCCAGCAGCCCCGGCCGCAGGGTGTCCTACAATGAGCAGTTCTTC
CASSPGRRVSYNEQFF
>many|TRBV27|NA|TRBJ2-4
TGTGCCAGCAGTTTAGTAAGCGCTGGCAAAAACATTCAGTACTTC
CASSLVSAGKNIQYF
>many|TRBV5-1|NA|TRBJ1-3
TGCGCCAGCAGTTATGGACCTGGGTCCGCTGGAAACACCATATATTTT
CASSYGPGSAGNTIYF
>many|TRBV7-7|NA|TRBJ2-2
TGTGGCATTATGGTGGCCGGGGAGCTGTTTTTT
CGIMVAGELFF
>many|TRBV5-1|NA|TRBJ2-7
TGCGCCAGCAGCTCACTCCCCGAGGACCCCCACTACGAGCAGTACTTC
CASSSLPEDPHYEQYF
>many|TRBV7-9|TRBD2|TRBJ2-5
TGTGCCAGCAGCTGGAGCGGGAGTCCAGAGACCCAGTACTTC
CASSWSGSPETQYF
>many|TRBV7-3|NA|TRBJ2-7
TGTGCCAGCAGCTTATCAGCAGGGCGGCACGAGCAGTACTTC
CASSLSAGRHEQYF
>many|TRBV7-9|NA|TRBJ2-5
TGTGCCAGCAGCTCCCTAGAGGTCCAGCAAGAGACCCAGTACTTC
CASSSLEVQQETQYF
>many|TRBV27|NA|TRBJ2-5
TGTGCCAGCGGGTGGGGGGCCTTCGAGACCCAGTACTTC
CASGWGAFETQYF
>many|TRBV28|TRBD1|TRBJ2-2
TGTGCCAGCAGCTTGTTAGGGCGGCTCAGGGGGCCGGCGAACACCGGGGAGCTGTTTTTT
CASSLLGRLRGPANTGELFF
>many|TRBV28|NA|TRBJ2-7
TGTGCCAGCAGACTCGGACAGATCCAGTACTTC
CASRLGQIQYF
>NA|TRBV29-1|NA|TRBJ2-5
TGCAGCGTTGACTTAACTGGAGAGACCCAGTACTTC
CSVDLTGETQYF
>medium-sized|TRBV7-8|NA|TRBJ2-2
TGTGCCAGCCTAACCCCGGGCGGGGTCGGAGGGGAGCTGTTTTTT
CASLTPGGVGGELFF
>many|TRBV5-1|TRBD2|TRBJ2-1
TGCGCCAGCAGCTCCACCGGGACTAGCGGGAGGAGGGACAATGAGCAGTTCTTC
CASSSTGTSGRRDNEQFF
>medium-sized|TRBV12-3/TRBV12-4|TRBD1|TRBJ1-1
TGTGCCACCATGGACAGGGGGAACACTGAAGCTTTCTTT
CATMDRGNTEAFF
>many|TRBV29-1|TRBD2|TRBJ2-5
TGCAGCGTTGACTACAGACTAGCGGGAGGGCCGGAGACCCAGTACTTC
CSVDYRLAGGPETQYF
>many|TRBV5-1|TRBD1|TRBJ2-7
TGCGCCAGCAGCCCCGGACAGGGCCTCAGCGAGCAGTACTTC
CASSPGQGLSEQYF
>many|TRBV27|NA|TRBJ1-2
TGTGCCAGCAGTTTATCCAAGACTGGAAACTATGGCTACACCTTC
CASSLSKTGNYGYTF
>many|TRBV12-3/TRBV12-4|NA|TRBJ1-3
TGTGCCAGCTCCGGAGGGGAAGCTGGAAACACCATATATTTT
CASSGGEAGNTIYF
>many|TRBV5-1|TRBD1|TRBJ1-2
TGCGCCAGCAGCCTCAGGGGGCCCAATAACTATGGCTACACCTTC
CASSLRGPNNYGYTF
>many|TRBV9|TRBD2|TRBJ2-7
TGTGCCAGCAGCGTAGCCCTAGCGGGCCCCTACGAGCAGTACTTC
CASSVALAGPYEQYF
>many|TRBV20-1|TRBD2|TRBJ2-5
TGCAGTGCCAAGACGGAGGCGGGAGTTCGTACTATCGAAGAGACCCAGTACTTC
CSAKTEAGVRTIEETQYF
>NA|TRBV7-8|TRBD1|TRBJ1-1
TGTGCCAGCAGCTTAGTAGTACCCCGGGACAGGGGGCCAGACACTGAAGCTTTCTTT
CASSLVVPRDRGPDTEAFF
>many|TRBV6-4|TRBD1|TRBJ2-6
TGTGCCAGCAGTGGGACAGGGCTCCCTGGGGCCAACGTCCTGACTTTC
CASSGTGLPGANVLTF
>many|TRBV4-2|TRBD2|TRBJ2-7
TGTGCCAGCAGCCAAGTCAGGACTAGCGGTTACGAGCAGTACTTC
CASSQVRTSGYEQYF
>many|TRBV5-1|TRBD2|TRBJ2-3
TGCGCCAGCAGCCCGGGCTTATGGACTAGCGGGAGAGATACGCAGTATTTT
CASSPGLWTSGRDTQYF
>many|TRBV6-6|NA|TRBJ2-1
TGTGCCAGCAGTTACCCGGCAGGGTACAATGAGCAGTTCTTC
CASSYPAGYNEQFF
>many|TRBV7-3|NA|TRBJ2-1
TGTGCCAGCAGCCTACCGGGCGAGCGGAATGAGCAGTTCTTC
CASSLPGERNEQFF
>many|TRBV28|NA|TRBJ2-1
TGTGCCAGCAGTTTACGCCCAGGCCTAAACAATGAGCAGTTCTTC
CASSLRPGLNNEQFF
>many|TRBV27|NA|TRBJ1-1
TGTGCCAGCAGAAGCACAGTGAACACTGAAGCTTTCTTT
CASRSTVNTEAFF
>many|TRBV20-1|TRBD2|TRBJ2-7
TGCAGTGCTAGAGACCTCCCCGGGGCTAGCGGGAGCCACGAGCAGTACTTC
CSARDLPGASGSHEQYF
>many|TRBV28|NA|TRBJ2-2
TGTGCCAGCAGTTCCCTCGCTAGCGCGTACACCGGGGAGCTGTTTTTT
CASSSLASAYTGELFF
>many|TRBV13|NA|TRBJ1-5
TGTGCCAGCAGCTTAGGGGGGCAGCCCCAGCATTTT
CASSLGGQPQHF
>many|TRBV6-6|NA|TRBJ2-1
TGTGCCAGCAGTTACCCCCGTCCAGGGCACCACAATGAGCAGTTCTTC
CASSYPRPGHHNEQFF
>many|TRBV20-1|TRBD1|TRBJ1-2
TGCAGTGTTACCCGGGACAGGGGGAGAGGTGGCTACACCTTC
CSVTRDRGRGGYTF
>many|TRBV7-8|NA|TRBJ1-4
TGTGCCAGCAGCTTAGTGGGAGGGGGGAGTCGGAATGAAAAACTGTTTTTT
CASSLVGGGSRNEKLFF
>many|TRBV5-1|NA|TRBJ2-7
TGCGCCAGCAGCTTACCGGTCGCAACAGGGGAGCAGTACTTC
CASSLPVATGEQYF
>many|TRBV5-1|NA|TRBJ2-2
TGCGCCAGCAGCTTGGATGGGGCGAACACCGGGGAGCTGTTTTTT
CASSLDGANTGELFF
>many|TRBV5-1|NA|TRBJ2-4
TGCGCCAGCAGCCCCGCCGGATCTGGGGAAAACATTCAGTACTTC
CASSPAGSGENIQYF